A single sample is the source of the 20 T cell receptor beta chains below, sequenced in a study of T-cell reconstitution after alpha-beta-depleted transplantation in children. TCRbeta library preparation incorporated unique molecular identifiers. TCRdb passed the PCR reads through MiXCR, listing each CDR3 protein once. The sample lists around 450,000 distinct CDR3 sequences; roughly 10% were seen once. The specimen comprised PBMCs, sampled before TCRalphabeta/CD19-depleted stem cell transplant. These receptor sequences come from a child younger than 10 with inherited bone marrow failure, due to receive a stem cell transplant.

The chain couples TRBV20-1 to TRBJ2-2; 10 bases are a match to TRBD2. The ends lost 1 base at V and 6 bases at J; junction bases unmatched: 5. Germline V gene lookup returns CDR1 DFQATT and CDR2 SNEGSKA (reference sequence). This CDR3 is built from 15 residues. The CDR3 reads CSARGLAGVSGELFF. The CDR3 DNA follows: TGCAGTGCTAGAGGGCTAGCGGGAGTATCCGGGGAGCTGTTTTTT.

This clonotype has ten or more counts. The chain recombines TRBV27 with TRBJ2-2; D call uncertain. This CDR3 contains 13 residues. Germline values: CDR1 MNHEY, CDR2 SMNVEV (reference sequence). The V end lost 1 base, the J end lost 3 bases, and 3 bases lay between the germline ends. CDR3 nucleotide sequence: TGTGCCAGCAGTTTATACCACACCGGGGAGCTGTTTTTT. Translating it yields CASSLYHTGELFF.

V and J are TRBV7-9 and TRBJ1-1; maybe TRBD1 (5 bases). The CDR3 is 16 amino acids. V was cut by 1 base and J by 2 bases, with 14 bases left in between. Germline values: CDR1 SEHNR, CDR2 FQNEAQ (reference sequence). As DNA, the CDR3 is TGTGCCAGCAGCTTAGGCGCCTGGCAGGGAAACACTGAAGCTTTCTTT. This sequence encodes CASSLGAWQGNTEAFF.

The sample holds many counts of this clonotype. The CDR3 loop is CASSSSWSGTKAGELFF. In DNA form, the CDR3 reads TGTGCCAGCAGTTCGAGTTGGAGCGGGACAAAAGCCGGGGAGCTGTTTTTT. The rearrangement uses TRBV27 and TRBJ2-2, with D perhaps TRBD2 (7 bases). This CDR3 has 17 amino acids. V was shortened by 4 bases and J by 6 bases, with 21 bases between the two germline ends. Germline assignment: CDR1 MNHEY and CDR2 SMNVEV (reference sequence).

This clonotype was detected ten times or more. The CDR3 bases are TGTGCCAGCAGCTGGGGGGGAGCCTATGGCTACACCTTC. Translation: CASSWGGAYGYTF. The chain is built from TRBV7-9 and TRBJ1-2; TRBD1 might be the D (5 bases). The germline gives CDR1 SEHNR, CDR2 FQNEAQ (reference sequence). The CDR3 is 13 residues long. Trimming stripped 4 bases from V and 4 bases from J, with 10 bases between. Full variable domain (rest looked up from reference TRBV7-9 and TRBJ1-2): DTGVSQNPRHKITKRGQNVTFRCDPISEHNRLYWYRQTLGQGPEFLTYFQNEAQLEKSRLLSDRFSAERPKGSFSTLEIQRTEQGDSAMYLCASSWGGAYGYTFGSGTRLTVV.

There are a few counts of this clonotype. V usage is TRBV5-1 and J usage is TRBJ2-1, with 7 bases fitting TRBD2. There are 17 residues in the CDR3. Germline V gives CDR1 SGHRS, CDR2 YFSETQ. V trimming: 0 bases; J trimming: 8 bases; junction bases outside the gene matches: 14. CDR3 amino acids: CASSLAPLALSGDEQFF. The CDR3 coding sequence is TGCGCCAGCAGCTTGGCTCCACTAGCGCTGTCGGGGGATGAGCAGTTCTTC.

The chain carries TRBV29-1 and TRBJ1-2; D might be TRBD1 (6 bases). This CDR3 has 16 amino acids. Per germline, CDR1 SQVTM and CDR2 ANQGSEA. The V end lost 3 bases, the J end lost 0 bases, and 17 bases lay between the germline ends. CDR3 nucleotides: TGCAGCGTTGAGCCTGGTTGGAGGACAGCTAACTATGGCTACACCTTC. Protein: CSVEPGWRTANYGYTF.

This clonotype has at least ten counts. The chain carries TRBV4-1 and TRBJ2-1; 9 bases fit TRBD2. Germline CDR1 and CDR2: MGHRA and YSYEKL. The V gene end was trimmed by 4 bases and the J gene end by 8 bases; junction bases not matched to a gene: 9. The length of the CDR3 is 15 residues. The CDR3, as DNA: TGCGCCAGCAGCCTTCATAGCGGGAGATTATATGAGCAGTTCTTC. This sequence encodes CASSLHSGRLYEQFF.

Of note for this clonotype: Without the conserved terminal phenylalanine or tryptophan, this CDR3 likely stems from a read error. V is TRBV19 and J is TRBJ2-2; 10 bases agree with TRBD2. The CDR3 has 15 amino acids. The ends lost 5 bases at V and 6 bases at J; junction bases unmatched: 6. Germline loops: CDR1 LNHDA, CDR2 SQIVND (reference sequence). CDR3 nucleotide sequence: TGTGCCAGTAGTTTGGCTAGCGGGGGATCCGGGGAGCTGTTTTCT. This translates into CASSLASGGSGELFS.

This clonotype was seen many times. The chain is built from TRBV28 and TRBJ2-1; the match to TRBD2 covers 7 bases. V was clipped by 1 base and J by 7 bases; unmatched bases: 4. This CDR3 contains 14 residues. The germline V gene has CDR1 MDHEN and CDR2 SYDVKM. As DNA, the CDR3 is TGTGCCAGCAGTTTATCAACACTAGCGAATGAGCAGTTCTTC. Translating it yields CASSLSTLANEQFF.

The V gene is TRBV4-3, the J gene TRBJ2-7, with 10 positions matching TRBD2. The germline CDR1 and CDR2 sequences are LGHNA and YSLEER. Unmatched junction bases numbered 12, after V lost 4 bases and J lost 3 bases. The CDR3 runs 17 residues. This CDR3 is CASSRLPSRTSGYEQYF. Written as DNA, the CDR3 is TGCGCCAGCAGCCGCCTCCCCTCTCGGACTAGCGGCTACGAGCAGTACTTC.

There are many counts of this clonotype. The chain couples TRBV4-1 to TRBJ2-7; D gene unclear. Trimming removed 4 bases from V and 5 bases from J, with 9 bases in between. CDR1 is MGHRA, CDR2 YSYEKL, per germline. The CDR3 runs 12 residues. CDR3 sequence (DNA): TGCGCCAGCAGCCTCAAACCGGACGAGCAGTACTTC. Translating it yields CASSLKPDEQYF.

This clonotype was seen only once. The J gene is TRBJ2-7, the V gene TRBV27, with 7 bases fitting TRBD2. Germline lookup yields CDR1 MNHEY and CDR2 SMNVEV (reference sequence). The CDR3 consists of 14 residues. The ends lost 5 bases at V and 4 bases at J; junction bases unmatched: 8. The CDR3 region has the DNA TGTGCCAGCAGTGGATTTGGCGGGAGTTACGAGCAGTACTTC. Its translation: CASSGFGGSYEQYF.

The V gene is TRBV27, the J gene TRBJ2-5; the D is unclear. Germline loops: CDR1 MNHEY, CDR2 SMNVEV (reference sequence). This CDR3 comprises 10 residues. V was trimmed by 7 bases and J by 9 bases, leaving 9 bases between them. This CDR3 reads CASNFSPQYF. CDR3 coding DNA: TGTGCCAGCAATTTTAGTCCCCAGTACTTC.

The CDR3 DNA follows: TGTGCCAGCAGCTTAGCGTTCCGGCTAGCGGGAGGGCTCTCCTACGAGCAGTACTTC. Residues: CASSLAFRLAGGLSYEQYF. The chain uses TRBV7-2 and TRBJ2-7; 12 bases map to TRBD2. CDR1 is SGHTA, CDR2 FQGNSA, per germline. J was trimmed by 0 bases and V by 0 bases; bases with no gene match: 9. The CDR3 totals 19 residues. Full variable domain (rest looked up from reference TRBV7-2 and TRBJ2-7): GAGVSQSPSNKVTEKGKDVELRCDPISGHTALYWYRQSLGQGLEFLIYFQGNSAPDKSGLPSDRFSAERTGGSVSTLTIQRTQQEDSAVYLCASSLAFRLAGGLSYEQYFGPGTRLTVT.

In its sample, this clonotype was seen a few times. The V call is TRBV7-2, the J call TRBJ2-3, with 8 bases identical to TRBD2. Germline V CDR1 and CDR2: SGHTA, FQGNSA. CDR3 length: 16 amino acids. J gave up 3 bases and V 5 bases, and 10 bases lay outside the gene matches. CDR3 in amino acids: CASSPLAAGGTDTQYF. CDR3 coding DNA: TGTGCCAGCAGCCCCCTTGCGGCGGGAGGTACAGATACGCAGTATTTT.

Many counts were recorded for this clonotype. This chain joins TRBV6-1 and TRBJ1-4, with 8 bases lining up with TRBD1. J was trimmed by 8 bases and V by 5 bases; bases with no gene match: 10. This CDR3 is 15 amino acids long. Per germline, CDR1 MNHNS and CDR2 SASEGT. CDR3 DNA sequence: TGTGCCAGCAGTAGAACAGGGGGAGGGAAGGAAAAACTGTTTTTT. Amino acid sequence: CASSRTGGGKEKLFF.

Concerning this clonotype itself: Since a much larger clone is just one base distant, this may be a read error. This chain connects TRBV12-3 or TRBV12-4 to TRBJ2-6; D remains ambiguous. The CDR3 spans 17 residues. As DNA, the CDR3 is TGTGCCCGCAGTTCCCGGACGGGTAAACCTGGGGCCAACGTCCTGACTTTC. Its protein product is CARSSRTGKPGANVLTF.

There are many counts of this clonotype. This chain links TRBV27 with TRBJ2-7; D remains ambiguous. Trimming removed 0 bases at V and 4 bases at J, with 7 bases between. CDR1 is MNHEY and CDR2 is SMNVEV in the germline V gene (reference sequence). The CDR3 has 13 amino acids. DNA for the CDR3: TGTGCCAGCAGTTTATCGTACGAATACGAGCAGTACTTC. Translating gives CASSLSYEYEQYF.

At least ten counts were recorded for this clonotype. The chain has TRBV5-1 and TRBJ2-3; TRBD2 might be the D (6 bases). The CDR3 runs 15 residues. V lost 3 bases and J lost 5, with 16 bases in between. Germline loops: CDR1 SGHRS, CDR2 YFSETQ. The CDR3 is CASSSGLAMGDTQYF. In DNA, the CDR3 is TGCGCCAGCAGCTCGGGGCTAGCGATGGGAGATACGCAGTATTTT.